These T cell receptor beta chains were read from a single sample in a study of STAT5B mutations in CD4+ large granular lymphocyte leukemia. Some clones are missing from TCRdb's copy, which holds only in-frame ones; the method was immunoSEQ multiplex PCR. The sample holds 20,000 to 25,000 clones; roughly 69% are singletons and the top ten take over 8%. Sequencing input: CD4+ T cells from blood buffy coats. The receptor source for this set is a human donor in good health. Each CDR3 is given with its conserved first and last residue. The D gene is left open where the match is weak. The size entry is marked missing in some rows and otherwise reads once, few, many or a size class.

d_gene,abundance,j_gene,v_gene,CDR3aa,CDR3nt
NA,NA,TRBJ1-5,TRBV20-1,CSASPQPQHF,TGCAGTGCTAGCCCTCAGCCCCAGCATTTT
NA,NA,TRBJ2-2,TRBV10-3,CAISQIGQNTGELFF,TGTGCCATCAGTCAAATTGGGCAGAACACCGGGGAGCTGTTTTTT
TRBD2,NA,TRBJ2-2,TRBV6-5,CASTDGAGVGGELFF,TGTGCCAGCACCGACGGGGCGGGAGTGGGCGGGGAGCTGTTTTTT
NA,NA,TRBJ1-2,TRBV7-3,CASSLGQGNYGYTF,TGTGCCAGCAGCTTAGGCCAGGGAAACTATGGCTACACCTTC
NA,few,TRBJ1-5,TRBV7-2,CASSLAGGPNQPQHF,TGTGCCAGCAGCTTAGCGGGGGGGCCCAATCAGCCCCAGCATTTT
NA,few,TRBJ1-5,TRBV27,CASGKGNDQPQHF,TGTGCCAGCGGGAAAGGGAACGATCAGCCCCAGCATTTT
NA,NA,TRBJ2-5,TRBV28,CASSKDIYLRTQYF,TGTGCCAGCAGCAAGGACATTTACTTAAGGACCCAGTACTTC
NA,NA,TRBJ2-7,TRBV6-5,CASSIDGYEQYF,TGTGCCAGCAGTATAGACGGATACGAGCAGTACTTC
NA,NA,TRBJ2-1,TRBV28,CASLKASYNEQFF,TGTGCCAGCCTCAAGGCGTCCTACAATGAGCAGTTCTTC
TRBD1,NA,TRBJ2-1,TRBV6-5,CASRKTGGGGNEQFF,TGTGCCAGCAGAAAAACAGGGGGCGGCGGCAATGAGCAGTTCTTC
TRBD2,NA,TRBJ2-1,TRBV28,CASSLSYGLAGATSYNEQFF,TGTGCCAGCAGTTTATCCTATGGACTAGCGGGAGCCACCTCCTACAATGAGCAGTTCTTC
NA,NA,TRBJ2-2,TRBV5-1,CASSLDGSGTGELFF,TGCGCCAGCAGCTTGGACGGGAGCGGTACCGGGGAGCTGTTTTTT
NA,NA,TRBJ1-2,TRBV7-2,CASAAGVAYGYTF,TGTGCCAGCGCTGCAGGGGTCGCCTATGGCTACACCTTC
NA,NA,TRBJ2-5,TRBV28,CASSEGGKETQYF,TGTGCCAGCAGCGAGGGGGGGAAAGAGACCCAGTACTTC
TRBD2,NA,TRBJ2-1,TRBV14,CASSKKSRGSFEQFF,TGTGCCAGCAGCAAAAAGTCCCGCGGGAGTTTTGAGCAGTTCTTC
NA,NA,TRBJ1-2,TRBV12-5,CASGLVLGRANYGYTF,TGTGCTAGTGGTTTGGTACTCGGCAGGGCTAACTATGGCTACACCTTC
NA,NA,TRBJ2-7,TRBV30,CAWSRYRYADEQYF,TGTGCCTGGAGCCGATATCGATACGCGGACGAGCAGTACTTC
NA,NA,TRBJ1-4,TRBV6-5,CASRQPGNEKLFF,TGTGCCAGCAGACAACCGGGAAATGAAAAACTGTTTTTT
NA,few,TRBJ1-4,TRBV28,CASSSGSTNEKLFF,TGTGCCAGCAGTTCGGGCTCAACTAATGAAAAACTGTTTTTT
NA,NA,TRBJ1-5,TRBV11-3,CASKNGANQPQHF,TGTGCCAGCAAGAATGGGGCTAATCAGCCCCAGCATTTT
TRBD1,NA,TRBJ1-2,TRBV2,CASSVEGARGYTF,TGTGCCAGCAGTGTTGAGGGGGCGCGGGGCTACACCTTC
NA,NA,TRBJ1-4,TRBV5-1,CASSTAGRTNEKLFF,TGCGCCAGCAGCACCGCAGGGAGGACTAATGAAAAACTGTTTTTT
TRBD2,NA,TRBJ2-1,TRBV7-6,CASSLFVASGEGSYNEQFF,TGTGCCAGCAGCTTATTCGTGGCAAGCGGGGAGGGTTCCTACAATGAGCAGTTCTTC
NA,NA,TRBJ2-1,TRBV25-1,CASSERVASYNEQFF,TGTGCCAGCAGTGAAAGGGTGGCGTCGTACAATGAGCAGTTCTTC
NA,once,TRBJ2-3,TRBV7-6,CASSLNGPSDTQYF,TGTGCCAGCAGCTTAAATGGACCCTCAGATACGCAGTATTTT
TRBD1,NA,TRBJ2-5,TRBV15,CATMGIRRDRQETQYF,TGTGCCACCATGGGGATACGCCGGGACAGACAAGAGACCCAGTACTTC
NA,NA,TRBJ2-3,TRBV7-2,CASSSLLTDTQYF,TGTGCCAGCAGCTCCCTGCTCACAGATACGCAGTATTTT
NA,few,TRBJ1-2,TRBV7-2,CASSPSNPGGYGYTF,TGTGCCAGCAGCCCCTCAAACCCGGGAGGCTATGGCTACACCTTC
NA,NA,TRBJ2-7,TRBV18,CASSRGARGGEQYF,TGTGCCAGCTCACGGGGGGCCAGGGGTGGTGAGCAGTACTTC
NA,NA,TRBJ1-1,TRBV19,CASRPSGSGNTEAFF,TGTGCCAGTAGGCCCTCAGGGTCAGGGAACACTGAAGCTTTCTTT
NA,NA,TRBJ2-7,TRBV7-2,CASSLVYEQYF,TGTGCCAGCAGCTTAGTCTACGAGCAGTACTTC